The clone carrying this T cell receptor (beta chain) appeared many times. Time point in this sample: after trial treatment. The treatment was: LDRT plus nivolumab, ipilimumab, low-dose cyclophosphamide and aspirin (RACIN trial). Eligibility criteria specified advanced solid malignancies devoid of tumor-infiltrating lymphocytes. The sample comes from a study of low-dose radiotherapy and immunotherapy resistance in tumors. As for the study in general: Cohort 2 patients were irradiated with 1 Gy every two weeks, reaching 13 Gy over 26 weeks. Intravenous ipilimumab 1 mg/kg every six weeks was given with nivolumab 240 mg every two weeks.

Both TCRalpha and TCRbeta chains were reverse transcribed with V-gene-specific primers. Both a constant-region primer and a V-primer adapter served to amplify TCRs across about 20 PCR cycles. mRNA isolates were amplified via in vitro transcription. TCRdb re-analysed the reads in MiXCR, keeping a single row per CDR3 protein. The sample consists of around 84,000 distinct CDR3 sequences, around 17% of them appearing once. Germline V gives CDR1 KGHSH, CDR2 LQKENI. This CDR3 is built from 17 residues. The V gene end was trimmed by 4 bases and the J gene end by 1 base; junction bases not matched to a gene: 11.

This clonotype originated in a male donor with prostate cancer. The specimen comprised PBMCs, sampled after low-dose radiotherapy plus immunotherapy. The chain combines TRBV18 with TRBJ2-7; TRBD2 matches at 9 bases. CDR3 loop: CASSRGTASGMSYEQYF. The DNA of the CDR3 is TGTGCCAGCTCACGGGGGACTGCTAGCGGGATGTCCTACGAGCAGTACTTC.